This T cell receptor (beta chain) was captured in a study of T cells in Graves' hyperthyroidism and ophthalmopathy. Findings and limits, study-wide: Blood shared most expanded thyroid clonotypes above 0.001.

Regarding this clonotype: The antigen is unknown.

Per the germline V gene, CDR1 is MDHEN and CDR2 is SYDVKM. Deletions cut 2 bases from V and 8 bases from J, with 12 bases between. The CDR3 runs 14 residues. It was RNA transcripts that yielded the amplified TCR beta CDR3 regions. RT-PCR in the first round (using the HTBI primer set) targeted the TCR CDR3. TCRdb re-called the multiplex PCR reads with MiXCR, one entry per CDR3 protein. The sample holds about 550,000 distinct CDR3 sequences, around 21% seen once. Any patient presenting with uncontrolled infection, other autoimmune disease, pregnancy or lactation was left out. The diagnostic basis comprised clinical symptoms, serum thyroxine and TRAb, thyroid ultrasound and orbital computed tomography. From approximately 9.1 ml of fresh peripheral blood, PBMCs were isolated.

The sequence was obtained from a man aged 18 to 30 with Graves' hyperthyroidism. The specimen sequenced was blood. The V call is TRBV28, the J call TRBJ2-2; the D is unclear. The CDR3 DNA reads TGTGCCAGCAGTTTACCTGGACGCCATGGGGAGCTGTTTTTT. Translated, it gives CASSLPGRHGELFF.